This T cell receptor (beta chain) was retrieved from a study of blood T cells in healthy people across ages. Study-level findings and limits: Without sorted subsets, naive and antigen-experienced compartments could not be conclusively compared.

This clonotype is a singleton in its sample. Its antigen is not identified. The junction shows a germline mismatch at one end, possibly a read error. Each donor gave ten milliliters of peripheral blood. The CDR3 is 15 amino acids. Germline V gene data show CDR1 as SEHNR and CDR2 as FQNEAQ (reference sequence). Primers used in a second PCR of about 7 to 12 cycles were a sample-barcoded 5' primer and a J-beta primer mix. TCRdb passed the 5' RACE reads through MiXCR, listing each CDR3 protein once. The sample has about 640,000 distinct CDR3 sequences; roughly 53% are singletons. This TCR was sampled from a man in his sixties in good health. The sequenced sample consisted of blood. The rearrangement uses TRBV7-9 and TRBJ2-3; 8 bases agree with TRBD2. The CDR3: CASSPQGLVGDTQYF. In DNA, the CDR3 is TGCGCCAGCAGCCCACAGGGACTAGTGGGAGATACGCAGTATTTT.